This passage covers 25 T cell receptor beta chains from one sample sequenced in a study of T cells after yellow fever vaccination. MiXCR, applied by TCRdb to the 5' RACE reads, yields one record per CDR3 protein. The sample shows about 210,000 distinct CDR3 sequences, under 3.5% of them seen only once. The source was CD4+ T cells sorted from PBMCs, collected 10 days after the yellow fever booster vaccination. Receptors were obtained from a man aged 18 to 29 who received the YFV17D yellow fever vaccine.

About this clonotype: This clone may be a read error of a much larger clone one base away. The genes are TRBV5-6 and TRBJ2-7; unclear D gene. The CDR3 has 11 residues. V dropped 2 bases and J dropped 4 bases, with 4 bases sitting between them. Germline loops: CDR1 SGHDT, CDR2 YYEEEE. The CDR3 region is CASSFQYEQYF. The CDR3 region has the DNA TGTGCCAGCAGCTTTCAATACGAGCAGTACTTC.

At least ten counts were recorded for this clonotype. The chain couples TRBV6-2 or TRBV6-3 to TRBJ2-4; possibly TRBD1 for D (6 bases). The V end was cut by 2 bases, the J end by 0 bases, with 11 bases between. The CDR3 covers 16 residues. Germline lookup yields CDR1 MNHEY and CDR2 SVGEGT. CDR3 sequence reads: CASSYPGALAKNIQYF. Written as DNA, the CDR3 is TGTGCCAGCAGTTACCCAGGGGCCTTAGCCAAAAACATTCAGTACTTC.

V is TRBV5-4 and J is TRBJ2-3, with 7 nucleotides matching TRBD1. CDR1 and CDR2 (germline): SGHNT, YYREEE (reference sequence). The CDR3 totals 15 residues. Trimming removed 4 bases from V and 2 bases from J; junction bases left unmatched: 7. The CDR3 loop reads CASSRTGTVTDTQYF. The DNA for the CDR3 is TGTGCCAGCAGCCGGACCGGGACAGTCACAGATACGCAGTATTTT.

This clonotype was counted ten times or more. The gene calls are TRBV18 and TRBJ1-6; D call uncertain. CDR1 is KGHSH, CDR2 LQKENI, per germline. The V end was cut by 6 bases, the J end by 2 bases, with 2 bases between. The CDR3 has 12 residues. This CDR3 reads CASSPYNSPLHF. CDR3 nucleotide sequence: TGTGCCAGCTCCCCCTATAATTCACCCCTCCACTTT.

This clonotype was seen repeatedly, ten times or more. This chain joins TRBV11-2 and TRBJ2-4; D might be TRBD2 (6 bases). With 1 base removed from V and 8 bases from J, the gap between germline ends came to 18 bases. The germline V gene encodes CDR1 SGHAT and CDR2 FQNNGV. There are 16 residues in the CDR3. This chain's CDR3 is CASSLGSVGTSDIQYF. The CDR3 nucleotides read TGTGCCAGCAGCTTAGGGTCGGTAGGGACTTCAGACATTCAGTACTTC.

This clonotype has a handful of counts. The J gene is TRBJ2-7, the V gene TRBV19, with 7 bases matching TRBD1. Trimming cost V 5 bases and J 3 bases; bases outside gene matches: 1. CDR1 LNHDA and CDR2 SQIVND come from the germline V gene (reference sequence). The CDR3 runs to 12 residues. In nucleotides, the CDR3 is TGTGCCAGTAGTGCAGGGGGCTACGAGCAGTACTTC. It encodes CASSAGGYEQYF.

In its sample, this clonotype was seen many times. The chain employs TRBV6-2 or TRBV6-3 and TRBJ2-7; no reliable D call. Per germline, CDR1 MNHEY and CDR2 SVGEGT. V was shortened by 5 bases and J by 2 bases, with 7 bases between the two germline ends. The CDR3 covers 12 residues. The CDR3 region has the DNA TGTGCCAGCAGTCGTCCGGCCTACGAGCAGTACTTC. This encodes CASSRPAYEQYF.

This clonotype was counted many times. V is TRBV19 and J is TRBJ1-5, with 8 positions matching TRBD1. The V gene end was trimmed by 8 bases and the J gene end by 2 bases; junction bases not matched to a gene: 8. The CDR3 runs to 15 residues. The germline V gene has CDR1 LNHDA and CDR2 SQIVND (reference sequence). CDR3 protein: CASAPGGVRNQPQHF. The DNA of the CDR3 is TGTGCCAGTGCCCCAGGGGGCGTTCGCAATCAGCCCCAGCATTTT.

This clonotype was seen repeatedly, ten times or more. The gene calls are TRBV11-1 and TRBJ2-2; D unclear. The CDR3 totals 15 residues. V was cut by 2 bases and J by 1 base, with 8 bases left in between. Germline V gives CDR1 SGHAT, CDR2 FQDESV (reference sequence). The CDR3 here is CASSLRSLNTGELFF. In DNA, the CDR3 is TGTGCCAGCAGCTTACGCAGCTTGAACACCGGGGAGCTGTTTTTT.

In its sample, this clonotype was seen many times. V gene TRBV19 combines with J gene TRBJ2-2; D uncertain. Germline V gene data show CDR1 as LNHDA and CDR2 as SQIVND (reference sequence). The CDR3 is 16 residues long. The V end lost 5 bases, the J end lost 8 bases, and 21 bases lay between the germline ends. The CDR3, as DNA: TGTGCCAGTAGTTATCAAAATCGGGCAGGATATGGGGAGCTGTTTTTT. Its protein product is CASSYQNRAGYGELFF.

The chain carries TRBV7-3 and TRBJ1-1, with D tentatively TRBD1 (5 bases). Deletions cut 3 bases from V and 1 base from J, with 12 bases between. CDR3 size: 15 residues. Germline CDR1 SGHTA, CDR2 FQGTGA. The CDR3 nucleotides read TGTGCCAGCAGCTTGGGGGGGGTCACGAACACTGAAGCTTTCTTT. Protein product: CASSLGGVTNTEAFF.

The CDR3 DNA sequence: TGTGCCAGTAGGACTGAGGGGGCGTTCGGCGCTGAAGCTTTCTTT. Its translation is CASRTEGAFGAEAFF. The chain couples TRBV19 to TRBJ1-1, with 7 bases that match TRBD1. The CDR3 loop spans 15 amino acids. V was clipped by 6 bases and J by 6 bases; unmatched bases: 13. Per the germline V gene, CDR1 is LNHDA and CDR2 is SQIVND (reference sequence).

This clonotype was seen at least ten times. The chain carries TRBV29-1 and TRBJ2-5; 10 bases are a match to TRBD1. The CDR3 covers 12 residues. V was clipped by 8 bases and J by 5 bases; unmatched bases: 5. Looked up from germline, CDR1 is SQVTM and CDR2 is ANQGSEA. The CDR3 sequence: CSTRQGAETQYF. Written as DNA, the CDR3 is TGCAGCACTCGACAGGGGGCGGAGACCCAGTACTTC.

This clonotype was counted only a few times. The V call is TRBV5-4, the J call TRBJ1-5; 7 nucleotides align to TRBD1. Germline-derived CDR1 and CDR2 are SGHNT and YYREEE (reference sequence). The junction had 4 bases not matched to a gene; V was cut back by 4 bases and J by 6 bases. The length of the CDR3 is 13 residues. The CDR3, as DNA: TGTGCCAGCAGCCAGGGGGTTAGTCAGCCCCAGCATTTT. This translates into CASSQGVSQPQHF.

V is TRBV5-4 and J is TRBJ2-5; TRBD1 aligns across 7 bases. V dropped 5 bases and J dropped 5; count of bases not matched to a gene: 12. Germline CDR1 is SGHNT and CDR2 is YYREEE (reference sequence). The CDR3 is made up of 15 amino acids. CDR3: CASRHPDRDLETQYF. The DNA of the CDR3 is TGTGCCAGCAGACACCCAGACAGGGACCTGGAGACCCAGTACTTC. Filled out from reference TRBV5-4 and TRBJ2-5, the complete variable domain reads ETGVTQSPTHLIKTRGQQVTLRCSSQSGHNTVSWYQQALGQGPQFIFQYYREEENGRGNFPPRFSGLQFPNYSSELNVNALELDDSALYLCASRHPDRDLETQYFGPGTRLLVL.

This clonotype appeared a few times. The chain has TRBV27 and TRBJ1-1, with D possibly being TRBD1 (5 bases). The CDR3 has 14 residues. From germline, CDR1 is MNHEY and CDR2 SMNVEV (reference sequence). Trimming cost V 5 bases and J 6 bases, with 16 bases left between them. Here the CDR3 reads CASSRAPQGSEAFF. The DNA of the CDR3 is TGTGCCAGCAGTCGTGCCCCGCAGGGATCTGAAGCTTTCTTT.

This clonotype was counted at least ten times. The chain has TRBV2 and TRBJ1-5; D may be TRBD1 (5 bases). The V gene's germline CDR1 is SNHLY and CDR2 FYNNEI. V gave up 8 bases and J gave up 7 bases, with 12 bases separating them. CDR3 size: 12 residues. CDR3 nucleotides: TGTGCCAGCTCCAGGGTAACCCAGCCCCAGCATTTT. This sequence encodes CASSRVTQPQHF.

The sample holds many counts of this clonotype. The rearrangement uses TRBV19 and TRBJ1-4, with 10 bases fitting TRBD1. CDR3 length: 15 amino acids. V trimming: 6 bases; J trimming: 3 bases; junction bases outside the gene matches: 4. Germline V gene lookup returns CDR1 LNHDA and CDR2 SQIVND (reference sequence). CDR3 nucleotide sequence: TGTGCCAGTAGCCTTGGACAGGGGGCTAATGAAAAACTGTTTTTT. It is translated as CASSLGQGANEKLFF. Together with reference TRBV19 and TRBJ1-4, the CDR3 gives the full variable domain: DGGITQSPKYLFRKEGQNVTLSCEQNLNHDAMYWYRQDPGQGLRLIYYSQIVNDFQKGDIAEGYSVSREKKESFPLTVTSAQKNPTAFYLCASSLGQGANEKLFFGSGTQLSVL.

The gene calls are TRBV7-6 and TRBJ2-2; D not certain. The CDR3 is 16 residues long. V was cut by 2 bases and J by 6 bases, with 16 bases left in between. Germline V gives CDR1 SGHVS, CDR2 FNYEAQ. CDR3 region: CASSLNSKPRPGELFF. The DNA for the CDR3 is TGTGCCAGCAGCTTAAACTCAAAGCCCCGACCCGGGGAGCTGTTTTTT. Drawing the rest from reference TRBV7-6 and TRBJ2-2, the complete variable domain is GAGVSQSPRYKVTKRGQDVALRCDPISGHVSLYWYRQALGQGPEFLTYFNYEAQQDKSGLPNDRFSAERPEGSISTLTIQRTEQRDSAMYRCASSLNSKPRPGELFFGEGSRLTVL.

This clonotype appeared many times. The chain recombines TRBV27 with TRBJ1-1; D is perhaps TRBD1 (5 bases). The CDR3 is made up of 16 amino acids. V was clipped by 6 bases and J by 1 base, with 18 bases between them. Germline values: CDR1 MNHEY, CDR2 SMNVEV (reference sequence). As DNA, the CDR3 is TGTGCCAGCAGAAGTTCACCGGGACGAGAGAACACTGAAGCTTTCTTT. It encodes CASRSSPGRENTEAFF.

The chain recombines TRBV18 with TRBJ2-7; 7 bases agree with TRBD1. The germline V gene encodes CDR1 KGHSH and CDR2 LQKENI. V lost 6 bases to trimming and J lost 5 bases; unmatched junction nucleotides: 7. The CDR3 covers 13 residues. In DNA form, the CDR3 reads TGTGCCAGCTCCCGCGACAGGGTCCACGAGCAGTACGTC. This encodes CASSRDRVHEQYV.

The CDR3: CASSTAPLYEQYV. The DNA of the CDR3 is TGTGCCAGCAGTACAGCCCCTTTATACGAGCAGTACGTC. V is TRBV6-1 and J is TRBJ2-7, with D hard to call. The length of the CDR3 is 13 residues. Germline CDR1 MNHNS, CDR2 SASEGT. Between the trimmed V and J ends, which lost 5 bases and 4 bases, there was a span of 12 bases.

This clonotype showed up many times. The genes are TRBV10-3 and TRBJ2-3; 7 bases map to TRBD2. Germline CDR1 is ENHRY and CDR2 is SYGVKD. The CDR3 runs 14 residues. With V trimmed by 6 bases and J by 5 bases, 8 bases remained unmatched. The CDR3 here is CAIRSGPGGDTQYF. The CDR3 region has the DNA TGTGCCATCAGGAGCGGGCCGGGAGGAGATACGCAGTATTTT.

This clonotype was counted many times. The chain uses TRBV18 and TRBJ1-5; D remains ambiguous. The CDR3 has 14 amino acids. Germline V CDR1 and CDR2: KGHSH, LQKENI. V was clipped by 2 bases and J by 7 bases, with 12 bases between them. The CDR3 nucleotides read TGTGCCAGCTCACCAGGGCAGTACGGGCAGCCCCAGCATTTT. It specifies CASSPGQYGQPQHF.

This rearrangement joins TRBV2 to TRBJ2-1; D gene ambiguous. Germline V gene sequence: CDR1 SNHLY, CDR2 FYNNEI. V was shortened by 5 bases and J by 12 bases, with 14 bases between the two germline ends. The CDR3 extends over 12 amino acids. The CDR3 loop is CASSSTGVRQFF. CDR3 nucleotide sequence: TGTGCCAGCAGTAGTACTGGGGTGAGGCAGTTCTTC.